This TCR beta chain was profiled in a study of a mutant IDH1 vaccine in newly diagnosed glioma. Study-wide background: The study started vaccination 4-6 weeks after radiotherapy alone, or with temozolomide cycles. The therapy given earlier, which was standard therapy, consisted of radiotherapy, temozolomide, or both, and most of the patients received both. Study outcomes and limitations: Immune responses induced by the vaccine were seen in 93.3% of patients, spanning multiple MHC alleles.

Time point of the sample: week 23, last vaccination. Each dose delivered 300 ug of mutant IDH1 20-mer peptide subcutaneously with imiquimod. Each astrocytoma in the donors was new, WHO grade 3 or 4, IDH1-mutant and ATRX-lost. Turning to this clone: Its target is not known.

Assay used: immunoSEQ multiplex PCR; TCRdb lists only in-frame clones, some missing. The sample contains about 56,000 clones, about 90% of which appear only once. The sample in question was PBMCs, obtained from a glioma patient whose treatment included an IDH1 peptide vaccine. This receptor was identified in a man aged 35 to 55 with glioma.

The CDR3 sequence is CASSLVGSGSKSDEQFF. CDR3 nucleotides: TGCGCCAGCAGCTTGGTGGGTAGCGGGAGTAAGTCCGATGAGCAGTTCTTC. This sequence joins TRBV5-1 and TRBJ2-1; the match to TRBD2 covers 9 bases. Germline V gene data show CDR1 as SGHRS and CDR2 as YFSETQ. Losses at the gene ends were 0 bases for V and 8 bases for J; bases not matched to a gene: 12. There are 17 residues in the CDR3.